This TCR beta chain was profiled in a study of blood T cell repertoires in COVID-19. As for the study in general: Acute and convalescent COVID-19 specimens originated in the United States, Italy and Spain. The analysed material was cDNA or gDNA that came from T cells, B-cell-depleted T cells, or PBMCs.

CDR3 length: 12 amino acids. From germline, CDR1 is LGHDT and CDR2 YNNKEL (reference sequence). The V end was cut by 5 bases, the J end by 8 bases, with 11 bases between. Methods used by the authors: Amplification of reference gene primers was used by the study to estimate nucleated cell counts. Libraries were prepared by immunoSEQ multiplex PCR; TCRdb keeps only in-frame clonotypes and omits some of them. That table gives V, J and clone size, and the DNA gave D and trimming. The table lists around 190,000 clones, under 85% of them singletons. Patients from Seattle were sampled longitudinally, starting during active infection.

The clonotype comes from a woman in her 70s with COVID-19, enrolled during active disease. The chain has TRBV3-1 (or the pseudogene TRBV3-2) and TRBJ2-3; D ambiguous. Sequenced sample: peripheral blood. The CDR3 bases are TGTGCCAGCAGCGCTACCCCCCGTACGCAGTATTTT. Protein sequence: CASSATPRTQYF.